This T cell receptor (beta chain) was obtained from a study of blood T cell repertoires in COVID-19. Overall study context: COVID-19 samples collected from the United States, Italy and Spain covered acute and convalescent phases.

The assay was immunoSEQ multiplex PCR, and TCRdb's table has in-frame clones only and misses some. The table lists about 170,000 clones, around 92% of them singletons, with approximately 4.8% in the top ten. J lost 1 base, V lost 4 bases, and 10 bases had no gene match. The CDR3 is 18 amino acids. CDR1 and CDR2 (germline): MNHEY, SVGEGT. This receptor was obtained from a man aged 25 to 40 with COVID-19, enrolled during active disease. The specimen was peripheral blood. The chain links TRBV6-2 or TRBV6-3 to TRBJ1-5; the match to TRBD1 covers 10 bases. The CDR3 protein is CASSFPGQGFGSNQPQHF. DNA for the CDR3: TGTGCCAGCAGTTTTCCGGGACAGGGGTTCGGAAGCAATCAGCCCCAGCATTTT.